A single sample gave rise to the 20 T cell receptor beta chains below, sequenced in a study of OX40 agonist ivuxolimab in advanced cancers. The repertoire was sequenced with immunoSEQ multiplex PCR; TCRdb's copy has only in-frame clones and lacks some. Of 50,000 to 65,000 clones in the sample, 70% to 90% were seen once. This specimen was CD4+ or CD8+ T cells sorted from blood, taken in a trial of the OX40 agonist ivuxolimab. The receptors shown here come from an adult with an advanced solid tumor such as melanoma, head and neck, liver or kidney cancer.

The gene calls are TRBV9 and TRBJ1-2, with 8 bases lining up with TRBD1. The trim removed 4 bases at V and 2 bases at J, leaving 7 bases unmatched. CDR1 is SGDLS, CDR2 YYNGEE, per germline. The CDR3 is 15 amino acids. The CDR3: CASSKPGGGNYGYTF. The CDR3 DNA reads as TGTGCCAGCAGCAAACCAGGGGGCGGGAACTATGGCTACACCTTC.

V gene TRBV27 combines with J gene TRBJ2-6; 8 nucleotides agree with TRBD1. CDR3 size: 19 residues. V was pared by 4 bases and J by 0 bases, with 11 bases of the junction left unmatched. Germline V CDR1 and CDR2: MNHEY, SMNVEV (reference sequence). CDR3 DNA sequence: TGTGCCAGCAGTTACCTCGGACAGGGCGAGTTCTCTGGGGCCAACGTCCTGACTTTC. The encoded protein is CASSYLGQGEFSGANVLTF.

J is TRBJ2-7 and V is TRBV19; TRBD2 agrees at 11 bases. Germline V gene lookup returns CDR1 LNHDA and CDR2 SQIVND (reference sequence). Unmatched junction bases numbered 8, after V lost 5 bases and J lost 2 bases. CDR3 length: 16 residues. In DNA form, the CDR3 reads TGTGCCAGTAGTGGGATCGGGACTAGCGGAACCTACGAGCAGTACTTC. This codes for CASSGIGTSGTYEQYF.

The gene calls are TRBV10-2 and TRBJ1-5; 10 bases align to TRBD1. There are 19 residues in the CDR3. Trimming cost V 0 bases and J 3 bases; bases outside gene matches: 11. From germline, CDR1 is WSHSY and CDR2 SAAADI. The CDR3 sequence: CASSESEGLGTGVNQPQHF. CDR3 coding DNA: TGCGCCAGCAGTGAGTCGGAGGGTTTGGGGACAGGGGTCAATCAGCCCCAGCATTTT.

The V and J genes are TRBV6-5 and TRBJ1-1; 9 bases fit TRBD1. Per germline, CDR1 MNHEY and CDR2 SVGAGI. This CDR3 region has 14 residues. V gave up 5 bases and J gave up 5 bases; unmatched junction bases: 6. CDR3 sequence: CASSRTGGSTEAFF. The CDR3 nucleotides are TGTGCCAGCAGTCGAACAGGGGGCTCGACTGAAGCTTTCTTT.

The rearrangement joins TRBV10-1 to TRBJ2-3; 11 bases line up with TRBD2. Germline loops: CDR1 WNHNN, CDR2 SYGVQD (reference sequence). Trimming removed 8 bases from V and 4 bases from J; junction bases left unmatched: 8. CDR3 length equals 15 residues. CDR3 bases: TGCGCCAGCTCTGGGACTAGCGGAGTCCCAGATACGCAGTATTTT. Residues: CASSGTSGVPDTQYF.

This sequence joins TRBV18 and TRBJ1-1; TRBD1 is a possible D gene (6 bases). Per germline, CDR1 KGHSH and CDR2 LQKENI. This CDR3 is built from 15 residues. The germline V and J ends were trimmed by 1 base and 3 bases, with 12 bases remaining between them. The chain's CDR3 is CASSPRGGGHTEAFF. The CDR3 DNA reads TGTGCCAGCTCACCACGTGGGGGGGGGCACACTGAAGCTTTCTTT.

V and J are TRBV15 and TRBJ2-5, with D possibly TRBD2 on 6 matching bases. V lost 1 base, J lost 4 bases, and 13 bases lay in between. Per germline, CDR1 LNHNV and CDR2 YYDKDF (reference sequence). CDR3 length equals 15 residues. Here the CDR3 DNA reads TGTGCCACCAGCAGAGGGGGGAGGAGACGAGAGACCCAGTACTTC. Amino acid sequence: CATSRGGRRRETQYF.

The V gene is TRBV11-3, the J gene TRBJ2-5, with D possibly matching TRBD2 (7 bases). The CDR3 spans 13 residues. In germline, CDR1 is SGHNT, CDR2 YENEEA. Trimming took off 3 bases at V and 5 bases at J, with 10 bases between the two ends. The CDR3: CASSLRGGETQYF. The CDR3 DNA reads TGTGCCAGCAGCTTGAGGGGGGGTGAGACCCAGTACTTC.

V and J are TRBV9 and TRBJ2-3; 7 bases are shared with TRBD1. This CDR3 has 15 amino acids. V shed 0 bases and J 5 bases; nucleotides not matched to a gene: 6. CDR1 SGDLS and CDR2 YYNGEE come from the germline V gene. The CDR3 spells CASSVGGGSVDTQYF. In DNA form, the CDR3 reads TGTGCCAGCAGCGTAGGAGGGGGCTCGGTAGATACGCAGTATTTT.

The V gene is TRBV5-1, the J gene TRBJ2-1, with D possibly being TRBD1 (5 bases). The V end lost 4 bases, the J end lost 9 bases, and 14 bases lay between the germline ends. CDR1 and CDR2 (germline): SGHRS, YFSETQ. The CDR3 covers 13 residues. The CDR3 coding sequence is TGCGCCAGCAGCCCGGACACGGAAACTGAGCAGTTCTTC. This encodes CASSPDTETEQFF. The entire variable domain, with the rest obtained from reference TRBV5-1 and TRBJ2-1, is as follows: KAGVTQTPRYLIKTRGQQVTLSCSPISGHRSVSWYQQTPGQGLQFLFEYFSETQRNKGNFPGRFSGRQFSNSRSEMNVSTLELGDSALYLCASSPDTETEQFFGPGTRLTVL.

V is TRBV18 and J is TRBJ1-1, with 8 bases identical to TRBD1. Germline trimming cut 3 bases from V and 3 bases from J; bases unmatched to any gene: 3. This CDR3 region has 14 residues. Looked up from germline, CDR1 is KGHSH and CDR2 is LQKENI. In DNA, the CDR3 is TGTGCCAGCTCACCCGGACAGGGACACACTGAAGCTTTCTTT. Its protein is CASSPGQGHTEAFF.

The gene calls are TRBV30 and TRBJ1-3; D is perhaps TRBD1 (5 bases). V lost 5 bases to trimming and J lost 0 bases, with 5 bases between them. Per germline, CDR1 GTSNPN and CDR2 SVGIG (reference sequence). CDR3 length: 12 amino acids. In DNA, the CDR3 is TGTGCCTGGGACAGCTCTGGAAACACCATATATTTT. Protein sequence: CAWDSSGNTIYF.

This clone was counted only a few times. The rearrangement links TRBV14 to TRBJ2-3; 8 nucleotides align to TRBD2. The trim removed 1 base at V and 1 base at J, leaving 7 bases unmatched. The CDR3 sequence is 17 residues long. Germline V gene lookup returns CDR1 SGHDN and CDR2 FVKESK. The CDR3 sequence: CASSQVPPAGGTDTQYF. CDR3 DNA: TGTGCCAGCAGCCAAGTCCCCCCAGCGGGGGGCACAGATACGCAGTATTTT.

V usage is TRBV11-2 and J usage is TRBJ2-1; 12 bases match TRBD2. The germline V gene encodes CDR1 SGHAT and CDR2 FQNNGV. The ends lost 4 bases at V and 7 bases at J; junction bases unmatched: 5. CDR3 length: 15 amino acids. The CDR3 loop reads CASSYTSGGPNEQFF. In nucleotides, the CDR3 is TGTGCCAGCAGCTACACTAGCGGGGGGCCGAATGAGCAGTTCTTC.

The sample holds one count of this clone. This chain joins TRBV11-2 and TRBJ2-1; 14 bases map to TRBD2. There are 15 residues in the CDR3. Trimming removed 4 bases from V and 9 bases from J; junction bases left unmatched: 5. Germline V CDR1 and CDR2: SGHAT, FQNNGV. In DNA form, the CDR3 reads TGTGCCAGCAGCTCGACTAGCGGGGGGGTAGGTGAGCAGTTCTTC. Translated, it gives CASSSTSGGVGEQFF.

The chain has TRBV5-1 and TRBJ1-2; 7 bases map to TRBD1. Germline CDR1 SGHRS, CDR2 YFSETQ. The CDR3 totals 14 residues. J was trimmed by 6 bases and V by 0 bases; bases with no gene match: 5. The CDR3 DNA sequence: TGCGCCAGCAGCTTGGCTGTCAGGGGGGATGGCTACACCTTC. As protein: CASSLAVRGDGYTF.

The chain is built from TRBV19 and TRBJ1-1, with TRBD1 matching over 8 bases. This CDR3 has 15 residues. Germline assignment: CDR1 LNHDA and CDR2 SQIVND (reference sequence). The ends lost 3 bases at V and 3 bases at J; junction bases unmatched: 6. The CDR3 protein is CASSILTGADTEAFF. The CDR3 coding sequence is TGTGCCAGTAGTATTTTGACAGGGGCGGACACTGAAGCTTTCTTT. Looking up the rest from reference TRBV19 and TRBJ1-1 gives the full variable domain: DGGITQSPKYLFRKEGQNVTLSCEQNLNHDAMYWYRQDPGQGLRLIYYSQIVNDFQKGDIAEGYSVSREKKESFPLTVTSAQKNPTAFYLCASSILTGADTEAFFGQGTRLTVV.

The rearrangement uses TRBV28 and TRBJ1-4; the D is unclear. V was shortened by 7 bases and J by 6 bases, with 18 bases between the two germline ends. The CDR3 runs to 15 residues. Germline V lookup: CDR1 MDHEN, CDR2 SYDVKM. The CDR3 DNA reads TGTGCCAGCATTTCGGGGTCGGTTGGATATGAAAAACTGTTTTTT. Residues: CASISGSVGYEKLFF. The full variable domain, in which reference TRBV28 and TRBJ1-4 provide the parts outside the CDR3, is DVKVTQSSRYLVKRTGEKVFLECVQDMDHENMFWYRQDPGLGLRLIYFSYDVKMKEKGDIPEGYSVSREKKERFSLILESASTNQTSMYLCASISGSVGYEKLFFGSGTQLSVL.

This chain uses TRBV7-9 with TRBJ2-2; 9 positions match TRBD1. Germline values: CDR1 SEHNR, CDR2 FQNEAQ (reference sequence). The ends lost 5 bases at V and 8 bases at J; junction bases unmatched: 6. The CDR3 covers 14 residues. The CDR3 loop is CASSLQGARGELFF. CDR3 bases: TGTGCCAGCAGCCTACAGGGGGCAAGAGGGGAGCTGTTTTTT.